These 27 T cell receptor beta chains were sequenced from one sample in a study of blood T cell repertoires in COVID-19. Sequenced by immunoSEQ multiplex PCR; TCRdb stores in-frame clones only, minus some. Among about 160,000 clones, roughly 84% were seen once, and the ten largest hold 10%. Specimen: peripheral blood. The receptors stem from a woman older than 75 with active or convalescent COVID-19.

The gene calls are TRBV5-4 and TRBJ1-6, with 9 bases aligning to TRBD1. Germline V gene data show CDR1 as SGHNT and CDR2 as YYREEE (reference sequence). With V trimmed by 5 bases and J by 6 bases, 6 bases remained unmatched. The CDR3 contains 15 residues. The CDR3 region has the DNA TGTGCCAGCAGGGCCACAGGGGGCCGTAATTCACCCCTCCACTTT. It yields the protein CASRATGGRNSPLHF.

This chain connects TRBV24-1 to TRBJ2-1, with 10 bases aligning to TRBD1. The V gene end was trimmed by 8 bases and the J gene end by 7 bases; junction bases not matched to a gene: 10. CDR1 is KGHDR, CDR2 SFDVKD, per germline. The CDR3 runs to 15 residues. The chain's CDR3 is CATMGTGTGANEQFF. The CDR3 nucleotides read TGTGCCACCATGGGGACCGGGACAGGGGCGAATGAGCAGTTCTTC.

The V gene is TRBV7-9, the J gene TRBJ1-2, with D maybe TRBD1 (5 bases). Germline CDR1 SEHNR, CDR2 FQNEAQ (reference sequence). The CDR3 contains 15 residues. Trimming stripped 4 bases from V and 8 bases from J, with 20 bases between. The CDR3 sequence: CASSSSGTPVGGYTF. CDR3 bases: TGTGCCAGCAGCTCTAGCGGGACTCCAGTCGGAGGCTACACCTTC.

V is TRBV7-6 and J is TRBJ2-1; D perhaps matches TRBD2 (5 bases). The CDR3 consists of 16 residues. The germline V and J ends were trimmed by 3 bases and 8 bases, with 20 bases remaining between them. Germline CDR1 and CDR2: SGHVS and FNYEAQ. This chain's CDR3 is CASSFRSGPTTYEQFF. The CDR3 DNA reads TGTGCCAGCAGCTTCCGCAGCGGACCAACTACATATGAGCAGTTCTTC.

The genes are TRBV28 and TRBJ1-5; D possibly corresponds to TRBD1 (6 bases). Germline V CDR1 and CDR2: MDHEN, SYDVKM. V was clipped by 10 bases and J by 2 bases, with 18 bases between them. This CDR3 has 15 amino acids. CDR3 protein: CATALGRGGNQPQHF. The CDR3 nucleotides are TGTGCCACGGCCCTTGGGAGGGGGGGCAATCAGCCCCAGCATTTT.

The CDR3 is CASSFLNYGEQYF. In DNA form, the CDR3 reads TGTGCCAGCAGTTTCCTGAACTATGGCGAGCAGTACTTC. The chain links TRBV6-2 or TRBV6-3 to TRBJ2-7; the D is unclear. The germline CDR1 and CDR2 sequences are MNHEY and SVGEGT. Trimming removed 4 bases at V and 6 bases at J, with 13 bases between. The CDR3 runs to 13 residues.

This clone was seen a handful of times. This chain uses TRBV6-6 with TRBJ1-2; D gene unclear. Germline CDR1 is MNHNY and CDR2 is SVGAGI (reference sequence). CDR3 size: 14 residues. V was pared by 0 bases and J by 4 bases, with 9 bases between. DNA for the CDR3: TGTGCCAGCAGTTACTCCTCGACATCCTATGGCTACACCTTC. Translated: CASSYSSTSYGYTF.

This rearrangement joins TRBV3-1 (or the pseudogene TRBV3-2) to TRBJ1-2; D is unresolved. Trimming stripped 1 base from V and 7 bases from J, with 13 bases between. Germline V gene data show CDR1 as LGHDT and CDR2 as YNNKEL (reference sequence). CDR3 length: 14 residues. This CDR3 is CASSQGMKELGYTF. Here the CDR3 DNA reads TGTGCCAGCAGCCAAGGGATGAAGGAGCTTGGCTACACCTTC.

The chain joins TRBV18 to TRBJ2-4, with TRBD2 as a possible D gene (6 bases). This CDR3 region has 14 residues. Germline V gives CDR1 KGHSH, CDR2 LQKENI. The V end lost 0 bases, the J end lost 11 bases, and 14 bases lay between the germline ends. The CDR3 DNA is TGTGCCAGCTCACCACCGGCGAAAGGGGAGGTTCAGTACTTC. Protein product: CASSPPAKGEVQYF. Full variable domain (rest looked up from reference TRBV18 and TRBJ2-4): NAGVMQNPRHLVRRRGQEARLRCSPMKGHSHVYWYRQLPEEGLKFMVYLQKENIIDESGMPKERFSAEFPKEGPSILRIQQVVRGDSAAYFCASSPPAKGEVQYFGAGTRLSVL.

CDR3 DNA: TGTGCCAGTAAGACGGGGGGCACCCTCAATCAGCCCCAGCATTTT. The encoded protein is CASKTGGTLNQPQHF. The chain links TRBV19 to TRBJ1-5, with a tentative D call TRBD1 (6 bases). V lost 7 bases and J 3 bases, leaving 16 bases between the germline ends. Germline assignment: CDR1 LNHDA and CDR2 SQIVND (reference sequence). The CDR3 extends over 15 amino acids.

J is TRBJ2-7 and V is TRBV7-3; TRBD1 is a possible D gene (6 bases). V lost 5 bases to trimming and J lost 2 bases, with 10 bases between them. Germline CDR1 is SGHTA and CDR2 is FQGTGA. The CDR3 is 13 residues long. This CDR3 is CASSLDRTYEQYF. The CDR3, as DNA: TGTGCCAGCAGCCTCGACAGGACCTACGAGCAGTACTTC.

CDR3 nucleotides: TGTGCCAGCTCACCACCGGGCAGGGGTGGCTACACCTTC. Its protein is CASSPPGRGGYTF. The V gene is TRBV18, the J gene TRBJ1-2, with a tentative D call TRBD1 (6 bases). V shed 0 bases and J shed 7 bases, with 9 bases lying between them. The CDR3 is 13 residues long. Germline V gives CDR1 KGHSH, CDR2 LQKENI.

V and J are TRBV24-1 and TRBJ2-3, with D unresolved. V was clipped by 7 bases and J by 6 bases, with 16 bases between them. Germline CDR1 and CDR2: KGHDR and SFDVKD. The length of the CDR3 is 14 residues. The CDR3 is CATSHGAGSDTQYF. The CDR3 DNA follows: TGTGCCACCAGCCACGGTGCAGGATCTGATACGCAGTATTTT.

The CDR3 protein is CASSLVSQTGELFF. Written as DNA, the CDR3 is TGTGCCAGCAGCTTAGTGTCCCAGACCGGGGAGCTGTTTTTT. The chain joins TRBV7-9 to TRBJ2-2; D not certain. The V gene's germline CDR1 is SEHNR and CDR2 FQNEAQ (reference sequence). The CDR3 is 14 residues long. Between the trimmed V and J ends, which lost 1 base and 5 bases, there was a span of 8 bases.

The chain has TRBV28 and TRBJ2-5; possibly TRBD2 for D (6 bases). The germline V and J ends were trimmed by 5 bases and 6 bases, with 10 bases remaining between them. CDR3 size: 12 residues. Per germline, CDR1 MDHEN and CDR2 SYDVKM. This CDR3 reads CASSPGVKTQYF. In nucleotides, the CDR3 is TGTGCCAGCAGTCCGGGGGTAAAGACCCAGTACTTC.

This clone was counted a single time. This sequence joins TRBV5-5 and TRBJ2-6; D might be TRBD2 (5 bases). V lost 4 bases to trimming and J lost 2 bases, with 10 bases between them. CDR1 SGHKS and CDR2 YYEKEE come from the germline V gene (reference sequence). The length of the CDR3 is 15 residues. The CDR3 spells CASSPLGAGANVLTF. The CDR3 bases are TGTGCCAGCAGCCCCCTCGGGGCTGGGGCCAACGTCCTGACTTTC.

The V gene is TRBV6-5, the J gene TRBJ2-3; D gene uncertain. Per germline, CDR1 MNHEY and CDR2 SVGAGI. V was pared by 6 bases and J by 3 bases, with 7 bases between. The CDR3 extends over 12 amino acids. The CDR3 DNA sequence: TGTGCCAGCAGAAGCGATACAGATACGCAGTATTTT. Translating it yields CASRSDTDTQYF.

The rearrangement joins TRBV5-4 to TRBJ2-1, with TRBD2 matching 8 bases. Germline lookup yields CDR1 SGHNT and CDR2 YYREEE (reference sequence). Trimming at V came to 5 bases and at J to 0 bases, leaving 7 bases not matched to a gene. This CDR3 comprises 16 residues. The CDR3 region has the DNA TGTGCCAGCAGAGAATCTACTAGCGGCTCCTACAATGAGCAGTTCTTC. As protein: CASRESTSGSYNEQFF.

This chain uses TRBV2 with TRBJ1-2; no firm D call. The V end was cut by 8 bases, the J end by 8 bases, with 15 bases between. There are 12 residues in the CDR3. Per the germline V gene, CDR1 is SNHLY and CDR2 is FYNNEI. In DNA, the CDR3 is TGTGCCAGCGAAAGATTTCGCGGAGGCTACACCTTC. This gives the protein CASERFRGGYTF.

The chain is built from TRBV3-1 (or the pseudogene TRBV3-2) and TRBJ2-2; 12 nucleotides agree with TRBD2. Germline V gene lookup returns CDR1 LGHDT and CDR2 YNNKEL (reference sequence). This CDR3 spans 16 amino acids. V was clipped by 4 bases and J by 6 bases; unmatched bases: 6. The CDR3 region has the DNA TGTGCCAGCAGCCGGGCGACTAGCGGGAGCGCCGGGGAGCTGTTTTTT. Translating it yields CASSRATSGSAGELFF.

Here the CDR3 DNA reads TGTGCCAGCACTTTGCAGGGGGCTTACTACGAGCAGTACTTC. Amino acid sequence: CASTLQGAYYEQYF. The V gene is TRBV28, the J gene TRBJ2-7, with TRBD1 matching 8 bases. The CDR3 sequence is 14 residues long. The germline gives CDR1 MDHEN, CDR2 SYDVKM. V was pared by 7 bases and J by 3 bases, with 8 bases of the junction left unmatched.

This clone occurred once. This chain connects TRBV28 to TRBJ2-7; 7 bases are a match to TRBD2. This CDR3 spans 14 amino acids. Looked up from germline, CDR1 is MDHEN and CDR2 is SYDVKM. Trimming removed 3 bases from V and 4 bases from J; junction bases left unmatched: 6. CDR3 region: CASSFRDYLYEQYF. In DNA, the CDR3 is TGTGCCAGCAGTTTCCGGGACTATCTTTACGAGCAGTACTTC.

The chain links TRBV20-1 to TRBJ1-4, with no clear D. Trimming pared 3 bases from V and 4 bases from J, leaving 12 bases between. Germline loops: CDR1 DFQATT, CDR2 SNEGSKA (reference sequence). CDR3 length: 14 residues. The CDR3 bases are TGCAGTGCTAGTATTCCGGGTGATAATGAAAAACTGTTTTTT. Amino acids: CSASIPGDNEKLFF.

The rearrangement joins TRBV2 to TRBJ1-2, with D uncertain. Germline V CDR1 and CDR2: SNHLY, FYNNEI. Deletions cut 8 bases from V and 3 bases from J, with 13 bases between. There are 13 residues in the CDR3. The CDR3 sequence is CASRKGGDYGYTF. The DNA of the CDR3 is TGTGCCAGCCGAAAGGGAGGAGACTATGGCTACACCTTC.

This sequence joins TRBV24-1 and TRBJ1-4; D perhaps matches TRBD1 (5 bases). CDR3 length equals 12 residues. V was clipped by 5 bases and J by 5 bases, with 5 bases between them. Germline V lookup: CDR1 KGHDR, CDR2 SFDVKD. CDR3 sequence: CATSAGNEKLFF. In DNA form, the CDR3 reads TGTGCCACCAGTGCAGGGAATGAAAAACTGTTTTTT.

The chain recombines TRBV5-1 with TRBJ1-1; tentative D call: TRBD1 (6 bases). V dropped 6 bases and J dropped 1 base, with 10 bases sitting between them. This CDR3 is 13 amino acids long. CDR1 and CDR2 from the germline V gene are SGHRS and YFSETQ. CDR3 DNA sequence: TGCGCCAGCAAAAAACAGGGGAACACTGAAGCTTTCTTT. Encoded protein: CASKKQGNTEAFF.

The V and J genes are TRBV28 and TRBJ1-2; D is unresolved. Germline V gene sequence: CDR1 MDHEN, CDR2 SYDVKM. The CDR3 covers 15 residues. The V gene lost 6 bases and the J gene lost 4 bases, with 18 bases spanning the gap. The CDR3 bases are TGTGCCAGCAGCGCGGGGTCTCCCCCCTCCTATGGCTACACCTTC. It specifies CASSAGSPPSYGYTF.